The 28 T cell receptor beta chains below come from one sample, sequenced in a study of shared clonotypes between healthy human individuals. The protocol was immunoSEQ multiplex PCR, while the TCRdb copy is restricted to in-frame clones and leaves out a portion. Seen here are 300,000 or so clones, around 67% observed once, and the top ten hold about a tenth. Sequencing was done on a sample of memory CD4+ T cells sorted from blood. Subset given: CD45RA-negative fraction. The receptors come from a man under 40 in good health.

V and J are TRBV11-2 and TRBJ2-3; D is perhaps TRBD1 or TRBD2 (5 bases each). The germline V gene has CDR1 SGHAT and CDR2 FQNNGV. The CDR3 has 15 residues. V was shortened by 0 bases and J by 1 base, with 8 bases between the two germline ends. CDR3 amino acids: CASSLDPGRTDTQYF. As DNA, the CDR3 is TGTGCCAGCAGCTTAGACCCGGGGCGCACAGATACGCAGTATTTT. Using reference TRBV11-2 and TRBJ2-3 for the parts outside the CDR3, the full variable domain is EAGVAQSPRYKIIEKRQSVAFWCNPISGHATLYWYQQILGQGPKLLIQFQNNGVVDDSQLPKDRFSAERLKGVDSTLKIQPAKLEDSAVYLCASSLDPGRTDTQYFGPGTRLTVL.

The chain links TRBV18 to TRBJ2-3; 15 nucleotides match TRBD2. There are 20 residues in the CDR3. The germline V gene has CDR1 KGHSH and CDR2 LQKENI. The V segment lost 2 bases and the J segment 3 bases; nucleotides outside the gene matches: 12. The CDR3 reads CASSPVAAGLAGGWTDTQYF. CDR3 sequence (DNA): TGTGCCAGCTCACCAGTAGCCGCGGGACTAGCGGGAGGCTGGACAGATACGCAGTATTTT.

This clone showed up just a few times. The CDR3 nucleotides are TGTGCCTGTCAGGTGGGAGCAACTAATGAAAAACTGTTTTTT. Its protein product is CACQVGATNEKLFF. The chain employs TRBV6-1 and TRBJ1-4; D unresolved. The ends were cut back, 11 bases at V and 0 bases at J, with 13 bases in the middle. The germline V gene encodes CDR1 MNHNS and CDR2 SASEGT. This CDR3 region has 14 residues.

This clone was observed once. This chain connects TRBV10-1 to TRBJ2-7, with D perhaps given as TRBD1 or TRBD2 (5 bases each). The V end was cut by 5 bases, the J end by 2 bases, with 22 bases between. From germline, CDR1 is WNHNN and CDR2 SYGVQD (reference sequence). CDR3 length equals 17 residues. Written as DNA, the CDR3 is TGCGCCAGCAGTCAAACGCGGCCGGGACCGATAGCCTACGAGCAGTACTTC. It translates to CASSQTRPGPIAYEQYF.

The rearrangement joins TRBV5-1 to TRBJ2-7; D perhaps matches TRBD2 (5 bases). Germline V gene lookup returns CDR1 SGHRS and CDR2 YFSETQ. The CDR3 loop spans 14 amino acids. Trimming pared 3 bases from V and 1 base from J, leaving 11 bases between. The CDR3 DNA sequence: TGCGCCAGCAGCTGGCGGGTCACTTCCTACGAGCAGTACTTC. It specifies CASSWRVTSYEQYF.

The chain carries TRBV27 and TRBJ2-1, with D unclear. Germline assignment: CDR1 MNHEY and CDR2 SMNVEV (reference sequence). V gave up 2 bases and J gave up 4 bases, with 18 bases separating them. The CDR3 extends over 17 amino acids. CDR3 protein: CASSLGVAARLYNEQFF. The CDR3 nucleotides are TGTGCCAGCAGTTTAGGGGTGGCGGCGAGGCTATACAATGAGCAGTTCTTC.

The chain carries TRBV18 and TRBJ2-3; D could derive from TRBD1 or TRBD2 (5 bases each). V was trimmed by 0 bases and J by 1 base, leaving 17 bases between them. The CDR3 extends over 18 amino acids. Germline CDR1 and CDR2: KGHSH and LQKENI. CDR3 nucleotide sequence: TGTGCCAGCTCACCACCTGGACACCTCCGAGCGGGCACAGATACGCAGTATTTT. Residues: CASSPPGHLRAGTDTQYF.

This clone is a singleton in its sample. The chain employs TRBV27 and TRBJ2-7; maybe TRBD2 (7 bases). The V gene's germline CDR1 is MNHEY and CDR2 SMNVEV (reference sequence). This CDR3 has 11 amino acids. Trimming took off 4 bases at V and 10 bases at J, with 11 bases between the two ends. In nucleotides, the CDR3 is TGTGCCAGCAGTTCAGCGGGACACCAGTACTTC. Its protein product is CASSSAGHQYF.

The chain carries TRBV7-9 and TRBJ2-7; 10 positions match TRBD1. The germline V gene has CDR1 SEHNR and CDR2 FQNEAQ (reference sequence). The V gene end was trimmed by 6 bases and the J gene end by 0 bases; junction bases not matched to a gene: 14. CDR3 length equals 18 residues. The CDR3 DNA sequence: TGTGCCAGCAGTCCGGGACAGGGGTCATCACGGGGCTCCTACGAGCAGTACTTC. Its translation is CASSPGQGSSRGSYEQYF.

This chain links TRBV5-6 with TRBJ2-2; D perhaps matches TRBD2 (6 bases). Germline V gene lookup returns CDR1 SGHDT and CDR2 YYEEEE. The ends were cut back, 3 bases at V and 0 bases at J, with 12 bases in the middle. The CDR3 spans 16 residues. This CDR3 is CASSWGGGTNTGELFF. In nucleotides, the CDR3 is TGTGCCAGCAGCTGGGGTGGCGGGACGAACACCGGGGAGCTGTTTTTT.

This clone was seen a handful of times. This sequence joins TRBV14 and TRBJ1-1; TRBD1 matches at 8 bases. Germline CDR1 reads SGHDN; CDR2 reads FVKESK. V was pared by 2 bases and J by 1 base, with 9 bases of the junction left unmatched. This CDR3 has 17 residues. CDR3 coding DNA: TGTGCCAGCAGCCAATGGCAGGGGGCACCGTCGAACACTGAAGCTTTCTTT. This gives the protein CASSQWQGAPSNTEAFF.

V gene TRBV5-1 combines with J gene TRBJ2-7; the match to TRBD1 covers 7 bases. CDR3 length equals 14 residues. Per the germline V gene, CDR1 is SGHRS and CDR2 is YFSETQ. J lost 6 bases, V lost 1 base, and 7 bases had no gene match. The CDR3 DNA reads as TGCGCCAGCAGCTTGAAGGGGGCGCGGAGCGAGCAGTACTTC. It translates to CASSLKGARSEQYF.

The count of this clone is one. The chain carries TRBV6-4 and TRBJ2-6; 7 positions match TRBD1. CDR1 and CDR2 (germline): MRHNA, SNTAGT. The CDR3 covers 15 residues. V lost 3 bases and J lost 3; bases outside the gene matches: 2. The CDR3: CASSEGTVGANVLTF. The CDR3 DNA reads TGTGCCAGCAGTGAAGGGACAGTTGGGGCCAACGTCCTGACTTTC.

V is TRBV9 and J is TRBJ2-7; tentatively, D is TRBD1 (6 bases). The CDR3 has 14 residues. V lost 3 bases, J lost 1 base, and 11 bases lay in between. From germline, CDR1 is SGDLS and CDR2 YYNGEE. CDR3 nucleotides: TGTGCCAGCAGCGAGGGGGTCCCTTCCTACGAGCAGTACTTC. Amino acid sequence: CASSEGVPSYEQYF.

The CDR3 reads CASSFGGRARSYEQYF. In DNA form, the CDR3 reads TGTGCCAGCAGCTTTGGGGGCAGGGCCCGCTCCTACGAGCAGTACTTC. The chain is built from TRBV7-3 and TRBJ2-7; D possibly corresponds to TRBD1 (6 bases). Trimming left V 3 bases short and J 0 bases short, with 15 bases between. Germline CDR1 SGHTA, CDR2 FQGTGA. This CDR3 is built from 16 residues.

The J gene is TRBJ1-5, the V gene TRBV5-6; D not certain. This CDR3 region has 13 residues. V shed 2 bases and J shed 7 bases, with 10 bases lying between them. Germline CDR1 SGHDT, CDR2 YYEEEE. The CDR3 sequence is CASSFRGGQPQHF. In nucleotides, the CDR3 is TGTGCCAGCAGCTTTCGAGGTGGCCAGCCCCAGCATTTT.

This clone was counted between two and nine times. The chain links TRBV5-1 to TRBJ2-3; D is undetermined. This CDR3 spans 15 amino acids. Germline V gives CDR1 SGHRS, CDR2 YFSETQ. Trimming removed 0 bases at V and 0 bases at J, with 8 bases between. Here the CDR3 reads CASSLASASTDTQYF. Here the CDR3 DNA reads TGCGCCAGCAGCTTGGCGTCAGCCAGCACAGATACGCAGTATTTT. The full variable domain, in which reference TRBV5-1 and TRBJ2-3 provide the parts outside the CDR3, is KAGVTQTPRYLIKTRGQQVTLSCSPISGHRSVSWYQQTPGQGLQFLFEYFSETQRNKGNFPGRFSGRQFSNSRSEMNVSTLELGDSALYLCASSLASASTDTQYFGPGTRLTVL.

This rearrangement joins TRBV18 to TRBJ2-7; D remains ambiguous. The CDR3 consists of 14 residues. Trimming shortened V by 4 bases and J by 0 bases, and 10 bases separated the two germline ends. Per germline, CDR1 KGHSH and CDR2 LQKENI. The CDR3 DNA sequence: TGTGCCAGCTCACTCTTCGACTCCTCCTACGAGCAGTACTTC. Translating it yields CASSLFDSSYEQYF.

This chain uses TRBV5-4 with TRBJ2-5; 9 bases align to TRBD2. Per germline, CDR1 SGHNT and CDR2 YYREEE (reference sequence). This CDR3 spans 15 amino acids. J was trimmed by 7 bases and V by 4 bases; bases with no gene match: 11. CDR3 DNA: TGTGCCAGCAGCCGAGCGGGAGGTAGCGTGTGGACCCAGTACTTC. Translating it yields CASSRAGGSVWTQYF.

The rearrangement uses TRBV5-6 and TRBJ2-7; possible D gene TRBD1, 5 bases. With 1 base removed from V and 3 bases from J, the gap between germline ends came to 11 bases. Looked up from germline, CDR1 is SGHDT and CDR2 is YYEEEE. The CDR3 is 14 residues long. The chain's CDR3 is CASSLRTGRYEQYF. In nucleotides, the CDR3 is TGTGCCAGCAGCTTGCGAACAGGTCGCTACGAGCAGTACTTC.

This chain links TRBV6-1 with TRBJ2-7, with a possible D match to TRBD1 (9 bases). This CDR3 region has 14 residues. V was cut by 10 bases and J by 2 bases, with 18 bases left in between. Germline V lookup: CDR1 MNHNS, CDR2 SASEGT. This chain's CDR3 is CATREGQGPYEQYF. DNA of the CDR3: TGTGCCACCCGGGAGGGACAGGGTCCCTACGAGCAGTACTTC.

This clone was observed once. The CDR3 spells CASRRGTNTGELFF. CDR3 in DNA: TGTGCCAGCAGGCGCGGAACGAACACCGGGGAGCTGTTTTTT. The V call is TRBV11-3, the J call TRBJ2-2; D is unresolved. The CDR3 spans 14 residues. Deletions cut 6 bases from V and 0 bases from J, with 8 bases between. Germline CDR1 is SGHNT and CDR2 is YENEEA. Filled out from reference TRBV11-3 and TRBJ2-2, the complete variable domain reads EAGVVQSPRYKIIEKKQPVAFWCNPISGHNTLYWYLQNLGQGPELLIRYENEEAVDDSQLPKDRFSAERLKGVDSTLKIQPAELGDSAVYLCASRRGTNTGELFFGEGSRLTVL.

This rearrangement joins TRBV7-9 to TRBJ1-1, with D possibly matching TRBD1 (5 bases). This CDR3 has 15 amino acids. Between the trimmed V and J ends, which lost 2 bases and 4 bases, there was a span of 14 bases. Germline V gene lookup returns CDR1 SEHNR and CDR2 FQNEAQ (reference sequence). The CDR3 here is CASSLNSAGGTEAFF. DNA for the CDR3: TGTGCCAGCAGCTTAAACTCAGCCGGGGGCACTGAAGCTTTCTTT.

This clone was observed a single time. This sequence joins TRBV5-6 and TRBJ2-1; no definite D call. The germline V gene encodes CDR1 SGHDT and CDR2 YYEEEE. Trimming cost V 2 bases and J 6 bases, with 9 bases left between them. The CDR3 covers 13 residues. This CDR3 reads CASSLVSFNEQFF. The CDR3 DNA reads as TGTGCCAGCAGCTTAGTTAGCTTCAATGAGCAGTTCTTC.

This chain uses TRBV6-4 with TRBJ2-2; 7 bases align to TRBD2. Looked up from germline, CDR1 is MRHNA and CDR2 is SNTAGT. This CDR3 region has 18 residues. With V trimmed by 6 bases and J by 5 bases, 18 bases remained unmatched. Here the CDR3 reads CASRWGEGLNNRTGELFF. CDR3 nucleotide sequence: TGTGCCAGCAGGTGGGGGGAGGGCCTTAATAACCGTACCGGGGAGCTGTTTTTT.

Written as DNA, the CDR3 is TGTGCCACCAGCTCCTTTGGCGGGAGGGAAGAGACCCAGTACTTC. It specifies CATSSFGGREETQYF. This chain links TRBV15 with TRBJ2-5, with TRBD2 identical over 9 bases. Germline loops: CDR1 LNHNV, CDR2 YYDKDF (reference sequence). This CDR3 has 15 amino acids. J lost 3 bases, V lost 5 bases, and 7 bases had no gene match.

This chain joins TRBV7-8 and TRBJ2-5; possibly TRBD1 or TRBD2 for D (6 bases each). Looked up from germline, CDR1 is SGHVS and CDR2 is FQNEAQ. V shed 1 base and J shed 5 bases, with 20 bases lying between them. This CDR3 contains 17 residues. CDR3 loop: CASSLVGVTGGWETQYF. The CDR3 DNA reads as TGTGCCAGCAGCTTAGTCGGGGTGACAGGAGGGTGGGAGACCCAGTACTTC.

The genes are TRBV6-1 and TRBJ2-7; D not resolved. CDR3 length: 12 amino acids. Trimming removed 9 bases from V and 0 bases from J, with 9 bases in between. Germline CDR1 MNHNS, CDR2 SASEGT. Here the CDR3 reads CASRSPSYEQYF. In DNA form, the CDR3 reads TGTGCCAGTAGGTCCCCCTCCTACGAGCAGTACTTC.